What follows describes a single T cell receptor beta chain. The antigen is not known. This specimen comes from a study of Graves' ophthalmopathy and Graves' hyperthyroidism. Whole-study context: Peripheral blood samples were taken at initial diagnosis, before any treatment.

Among the exclusions were patients with other autoimmune diseases, uncontrolled infections, pregnancy or lactation. From fresh peripheral blood, roughly 9.3 ml in volume, the PBMCs were obtained. The V gene lost 0 bases and the J gene lost 0 bases, with 9 bases spanning the gap. CDR1 is MGHRA and CDR2 is YSYEKL in the germline V gene. This CDR3 has 16 residues. RNA transcripts were the source from which TCR beta CDR3 regions were amplified. Scientists carried out first-round RT-PCR using HTBI primers and then a second-round multiplex PCR. TCRdb ran MiXCR on the multiplex PCR reads and lists one entry per CDR3 protein. This table holds about 400,000 distinct CDR3 sequences, approximately 21% found once. Study-level points and caveats: Clonotypes were expanded in thyroid at above 0.001 frequency, and most also appeared in blood.

The V call is TRBV4-1, the J call TRBJ1-5, with D possibly being TRBD1 (6 bases). The sequence derives from a woman aged 18-35 years with stable Graves' hyperthyroidism. The sample was peripheral blood. CDR3 amino acids: CASSQDDRYSNQPQHF. DNA of the CDR3: TGCGCCAGCAGCCAAGACGACAGGTATAGCAATCAGCCCCAGCATTTT.